The source of this T cell receptor (beta chain) is a study of neoadjuvant anti-PD-1 for oral cavity cancer. About the study: Non-progressing patients received a fourth nivolumab dose near day 43, then surgery on days 50-56.

Only one count was recorded for this clone. Its antigen remains unidentified. CDR3 length equals 15 residues. Per germline, CDR1 SGHAT and CDR2 FQNNGV. Trimming at V came to 5 bases and at J to 5 bases, leaving 8 bases not matched to a gene. TCRdb's copy holds only in-frame clones and misses some; the assay was immunoSEQ multiplex PCR. In the table there are more than 25,000 clones, around four fifths of which are singletons. Study results and limitations: Higher pretreatment blood Treg/Th17 ratios correlated with higher pretreatment blood and lower post-treatment tumor TCRbeta clonality.

The sample's time point: after neoadjuvant nivolumab, at surgical resection. PBMCs were not maintained or expanded in culture before analysis. This receptor was taken from a person aged 35-79 years with oral cavity squamous cell carcinoma. The genes are TRBV11-2 and TRBJ2-1; the match to TRBD2 covers 8 bases. This specimen consisted of PBMCs, obtained after nivolumab (anti-PD-1) treatment. As DNA, the CDR3 is TGTGCCAGCAGCCAGGGACTAGGTGTTCACAATGAGCAGTTCTTC. Encoded protein: CASSQGLGVHNEQFF.